Described below is a single TCR beta chain sequence and its context. In its sample, this clone was seen once. Its antigen is currently not known. There are no base qualities to consult, and no much larger clone falls within one base. Based on the germline V gene (reference sequence), the CDR1 and CDR2 sequences are PRHDT and FYEKMQ. Its CDR3 holds 13 amino acids, cysteine through phenylalanine. Only CDR3 DNA remains: 39 bases, in frame from the first base. V and J are truncated by 3 bases and 3 bases respectively, leaving an intervening sequence of 6 bases. These data are taken from a study of cytomegalovirus exposure and HLA in healthy donors (dated by TCRdb to 2016 to 2017). Background on the whole study: According to an earlier analysis of 587 of the donors, some 170 million T cells yielded roughly 100 million unique TCR beta sequences and approximately 280 Gb of sequence data. To predict cytomegalovirus infection status, the study combined high-throughput TCR immunosequencing, statistical association of individual TCRs with disease status, and machine learning. Rather than drawing on any new phenotypic data, the later analysis identified candidate immune exposures from TCR beta sequences and the way those sequences occurred across donors. Because of strong linkage in the cohort, five DR-DQ haplotypes were treated as single units for association and clustering. A later analysis re-analyzed previously published TCR beta repertoires from 666 donors and added high-resolution HLA genotyping to study TCR occurrence patterns. The number of typed donors differed by locus: roughly 620-640 for A, B, C, DRB1 and DQB1; approximately 520 for DQA1; 600 to 610 for DPA1; and around 450 for DPB1. The genetic ancestry cluster associated with self-reported Caucasian donors included 81% of the 300 to 450 genotyped donors. On average, roughly 200,000 unique TCR beta nucleotide sequences were sequenced per donor among a few hundred genotyped donors of the cohort, with about 19% of those sequences being non-productive. Along with the roughly 700-subject first cohort, a separate validation cohort of over a hundred different subjects was used. HLA typing covered class I and class II loci at four-digit resolution. Every repertoire in the discovery cohort had been generated on one and the same sequencing platform. An early release covering around 630 HLA-typed donors comprised approximately 300 gigabases of sequencing data and 65 million to 100 million unique TCR sequences. The study aimed to test whether signatures of past pathogen exposure could be identified by cataloging public T cell receptors. Donor age, sex, ethnicity and CMV serostatus were compiled together with the repertoire data. In a later genetic analysis, genome-wide SNP genotypes for about three fifths of the roughly 670 donors were used, and that subset was treated as a discovery cohort. In an earlier analysis of roughly 540 of the donors, high-throughput TCR beta sequencing was used to judge whether each TCR beta V gene segment behaved as functional or pseudogenic. The study profiled the T cell repertoires of 500 to 800 subjects by immunosequencing and related them to cytomegalovirus serostatus. Overall study results and their limits: Strong co-occurrence of HLA alleles, especially DR and DQ, made assigning TCR associations to individual alleles difficult. According to a later analysis, most CMV-associated TCR beta chains appeared to be HLA-restricted, and the HLA associations seemed to be driven largely by CMV exposure. A cluster of highly shared sequence variants was judged likely to be a technical artifact of the sequencing pipeline. Most TCR sequences were observed very rarely across donors, whereas some public TCRs were present in many individuals. A later analysis found that TCR association rates varied across HLA loci, with DRB1 alleles showing the most associated TCRs and HLA-C alleles the fewest. Some IMGT-functional V segments, including TRBV6-2 and TRBV6-3, could not be told apart with the 87-base-pair reads, so those segments were excluded. Immune exposure information for the cohort was limited to CMV serostatus. The authors suggested that the approach could potentially be generalized to other disease states and immunological phenotypes. A further reported finding was that TCR beta sequences accurately predicted the HLA-A and HLA-B alleles for most subjects in the first cohort. In an earlier analysis of roughly 560 of the donors, most TCR beta V segments were observed in productive rearrangements about 87% or about 30% of the time, broadly matching IMGT annotations. Because HLA typing was unavailable for some donors at each locus, only the typed subset was used in association tests. In a later genetic analysis, a missense DCLRE1C variant was associated with V-gene and J-gene trimming of TCR beta chains, and the association was replicated in an independent cohort. In the study, 164 TCR beta chains were listed as associated with cytomegalovirus. Linkage disequilibrium might explain the correlated functional status among segregating V segments, but an unknown experimental factor could not be ruled out. This cohort had only TCR beta chains sequenced, and the lack of alpha or paired-chain data limited which features could be detected. A later genetic analysis reported fewer N-insertions in productive TCRs among donors in an Asian-associated ancestry cluster than the approximately 700-donor mean. Compared with equally common non-associated chains, HLA-associated TCR beta chains in a later analysis were more clonally expanded and had lower generation probabilities. Sequencing depth was assumed to be roughly uniform across donors in the presence/absence analyses, though that assumption may not hold. A few of the identified cytomegalovirus-associated TCR beta chains were confirmed in vitro to be specific for cytomegalovirus antigens. The classifier was reported to diagnose cytomegalovirus status with high specificity and sensitivity in both the original and validation cohorts. According to a later analysis, parvovirus B19, influenza, CMV and Epstein-Barr virus appeared linked to several top co-occurrence clusters. Because counts were too low, seventeen rarely observed V segments, including chromosome 9 orphons, were left out of the earlier analysis of about 620 of the donors. Specific HLA alleles were associated with 15,000 to 20,000 TCR beta sequences at a false discovery rate of 0.05 in a later analysis.

Library prep was done by the immunoSEQ multiplex PCR assay. For the multiplex PCR, a mixture combining 60 forward primers for TCR Vbeta segments and 13 reverse primers for TCR Jbeta segments was used. A multiplex PCR assay on genomic DNA amplified the CDR3 region of rearranged TCR beta genes. Amplified TCR beta libraries were sequenced as 87-base-pair reads on the Illumina HiSeq System. In the paper's pipeline: A later analysis counted some 74 million unique TCR beta chains across the 670 or so repertoires, and roughly 11 million of these chains were shared by at least two donors. Raw reads were error-corrected and collapsed into unique sequences with a nearest-neighbor algorithm that merged closely related sequences to remove PCR and sequencing errors. CDR3 sequences were aligned to IMGT reference sequences to assign V, D and J gene segments. For a sequence to be retained, at least a six-nucleotide match to both a V gene segment and a J gene segment was required. A rearrangement counted as productive if the CDR3 had no stop codons and remained in frame with V and J, and every other rearrangement counted as non-productive. CDR3 was defined according to IMGT convention as the region running from the second conserved V-encoded cysteine to the conserved J-encoded phenylalanine. Sequences without an unambiguous match to a single V gene segment were excluded from the earlier analysis of over 500 of the donors. In an earlier analysis of 587 of the donors, V segments were called functional above 56.7% productive rearrangements and were called segregating when the between-donor standard deviation exceeded 5%. To diagnose cytomegalovirus status from the catalog of TCR beta chain sequences, a statistical classification framework was built. A later analysis assigned V and J genes by comparing TCR nucleotide sequences with IMGT/GENE-DB human TR gene sequences. The TCRdist pipeline was used in a later analysis to assign CDR3 sequences and most-parsimonious VDJ recombination scenarios. In a later analysis, every TCR beta chain was defined by the combination of its CDR3 amino acid sequence and its V-gene family, and reads without a unique V-gene family were dropped. As a way to deal with suspected cross-contamination and a sequencing artifact, a later analysis dropped 592 nucleotide sequences that were highly shared and had low generation probability. For each public chain, a later analysis derived a clonal expansion index from normalized ranks of inferred template counts within each repertoire. Generation probabilities in a later analysis came from a VDJ recombination model fitted to out-of-frame rearrangements, and those results were checked against IGoR. In a later analysis, hypergeometric tests were used to score TCR-TCR, TCR-HLA and TCR-CMV co-occurrence, with a repertoire-size bias correction applied to TCR pairs. To estimate false discovery rates, a later analysis permuted the HLA or CMV assignments 20 times. A later analysis grouped co-occurring TCRs with DBSCAN, adding TCRdist sequence similarity when clustering within HLA-allele-positive subsets. Co-occurrence clustering excluded repertoires with fewer than 30,000 or more than 120,000 public chains, plus five with anomalous nucleotide sharing. In its TCRdb copy, this immuneACCESS table keeps in-frame sequences only and misses some clones. Where compared with another copy, unresolved V genes explain less than half of these, and the others have no known cause. V and J calls plus clone size are reproduced from that table; the DNA served to infer D and trimming. In this sample the table shows approximately 200,000 clones, approximately 79% of which occur a single time. Roughly 1.5% of the sample comes from the top ten.

In total, over 600 healthy bone marrow donors made up the cohort. At the time of sampling, every cohort member was nominally healthy, though immune exposures that went unrecorded were likely present. The donor tested CMV seropositive and was one of the 289 seropositive cohort members. Every donor gave a peripheral blood sample, and the peripheral blood mononuclear cells from that sample were used for TCR beta sequencing. The Qiagen DNeasy Blood Extraction Kit was used to extract genomic DNA from the blood cell samples. The sequence was collected from a girl between 5 and 17 years old in good health and CMV-seropositive. The material sequenced was PBMCs. The chain was built from TRBV13 and TRBJ2-1; the D gene assignment is ambiguous. In nucleotide form, the sequence is TGTGCCAGCAGCTTGTCCGTCTACAATGAGCAGTTCTTC. It encodes CASSLSVYNEQFF.